The 9 T cell receptor beta chains below were found in one sample sequenced in a study of cytomegalovirus exposure and HLA in healthy donors. The PCR was carried out with 60 Vbeta primers and 13 Jbeta primers. Only in-frame clones appear in the TCRdb table, and some are missing; sequencing was by immunoSEQ multiplex PCR. The data contain 100,000 to 150,000 clones, just under 75% of them singletons. The specimen sequenced was PBMCs. All receptors derive from a man aged 60 to 75 in good health and CMV-seropositive.

V usage is TRBV29-1 and J usage is TRBJ2-3, with D possibly matching TRBD1 (5 bases). Germline V CDR1 and CDR2: SQVTM, ANQGSEA. This CDR3 spans 14 amino acids. Deletions cut 4 bases from V and 0 bases from J, with 11 bases between. The CDR3 DNA follows: TGCAGCGTTGTAGGGGTCTTTAGCACAGATACGCAGTATTTT. It yields the protein CSVVGVFSTDTQYF.

The DNA of the CDR3 is TGTGCCAGCACTACGCTGGGGCCCCAAGAGACCCAGTACTTC. Protein sequence: CASTTLGPQETQYF. V gene TRBV25-1 combines with J gene TRBJ2-5; the D gene is possibly TRBD1 (5 bases). Trimming took 7 bases from V and 1 from J, leaving 13 bases between them. The length of the CDR3 is 14 residues. CDR1 and CDR2 from the germline V gene are MGHDK and SYGVNS. Supplemented by reference TRBV25-1 and TRBJ2-5, the full variable domain reads EADIYQTPRYLVIGTGKKITLECSQTMGHDKMYWYQQDPGMELHLIHYSYGVNSTEKGDLSSESTVSRIRTEHFPLTLESARPSHTSQYLCASTTLGPQETQYFGPGTRLLVL.

The chain recombines TRBV5-1 with TRBJ2-3; TRBD2 matches 10 bases. CDR1 SGHRS and CDR2 YFSETQ come from the germline V gene. This CDR3 has 17 amino acids. With 5 bases clipped from V and 1 base from J, the junction kept 10 bases outside the gene matches. Here the CDR3 DNA reads TGCGCCAGCAGACTGATAGCGGGGGGACGAGGCACAGATACGCAGTATTTT. As protein: CASRLIAGGRGTDTQYF.

DNA of the CDR3: TGTGCCAGCAGTTACTCGCTGGCCAGGGGTTACGGCTACACCTTC. Protein sequence: CASSYSLARGYGYTF. The chain couples TRBV6-5 to TRBJ1-2; TRBD1 is a possible D gene (6 bases). Trimming took off 0 bases at V and 8 bases at J, with 16 bases between the two ends. The CDR3 has 15 residues. CDR1 MNHEY and CDR2 SVGAGI come from the germline V gene.

This chain connects TRBV19 to TRBJ2-3; 7 bases align to TRBD2. The V and J ends lost 0 bases and 5 bases, in that order; junction bases with no gene match: 5. Germline-derived CDR1 and CDR2 are LNHDA and SQIVND (reference sequence). The CDR3 is 15 amino acids. CDR3 sequence (DNA): TGTGCCAGTAGTATAGAATTAGGGGAGGGAGATACGCAGTATTTT. It is translated as CASSIELGEGDTQYF.

This chain connects TRBV10-3 to TRBJ1-4; TRBD1 matches 8 bases. CDR1 is ENHRY and CDR2 is SYGVKD in the germline V gene. The CDR3 consists of 14 residues. Trimming removed 3 bases from V and 13 bases from J; junction bases left unmatched: 10. CDR3 loop: CAISEGQGGKGLFF. CDR3 in DNA: TGTGCCATCAGTGAAGGACAGGGAGGGAAAGGACTGTTTTTT.

This clone showed up just a few times. This chain connects TRBV10-3 to TRBJ1-4; maybe TRBD1 (6 bases). Trimming removed 0 bases from V and 5 bases from J, with 10 bases in between. The CDR3 contains 15 residues. CDR1 is ENHRY and CDR2 is SYGVKD in the germline V gene. CDR3 loop: CAISESRGQNEKLFF. As DNA, the CDR3 is TGTGCCATCAGTGAGTCCCGAGGACAGAATGAAAAACTGTTTTTT.

J is TRBJ1-2 and V is TRBV7-2; the D gene is possibly TRBD1 (5 bases). There are 14 residues in the CDR3. Germline CDR1 reads SGHTA; CDR2 reads FQGNSA. V was cut by 5 bases and J by 8 bases, with 18 bases left in between. CDR3 DNA: TGTGCCAGCAGCCCGTCTCGGACATTCGGCGGCTACACCTTC. Amino acid sequence: CASSPSRTFGGYTF.

The chain employs TRBV5-4 and TRBJ2-5, with 11 bases identical to TRBD2. With V trimmed by 3 bases and J by 5 bases, 3 bases remained unmatched. CDR3 length: 14 amino acids. Germline V gene lookup returns CDR1 SGHNT and CDR2 YYREEE (reference sequence). This CDR3 reads CASSSWTSGETQYF. In DNA form, the CDR3 reads TGTGCCAGCAGCTCATGGACTAGCGGGGAGACCCAGTACTTC. Full variable domain (missing parts from reference TRBV5-4 and TRBJ2-5): ETGVTQSPTHLIKTRGQQVTLRCSSQSGHNTVSWYQQALGQGPQFIFQYYREEENGRGNFPPRFSGLQFPNYSSELNVNALELDDSALYLCASSSWTSGETQYFGPGTRLLVL.